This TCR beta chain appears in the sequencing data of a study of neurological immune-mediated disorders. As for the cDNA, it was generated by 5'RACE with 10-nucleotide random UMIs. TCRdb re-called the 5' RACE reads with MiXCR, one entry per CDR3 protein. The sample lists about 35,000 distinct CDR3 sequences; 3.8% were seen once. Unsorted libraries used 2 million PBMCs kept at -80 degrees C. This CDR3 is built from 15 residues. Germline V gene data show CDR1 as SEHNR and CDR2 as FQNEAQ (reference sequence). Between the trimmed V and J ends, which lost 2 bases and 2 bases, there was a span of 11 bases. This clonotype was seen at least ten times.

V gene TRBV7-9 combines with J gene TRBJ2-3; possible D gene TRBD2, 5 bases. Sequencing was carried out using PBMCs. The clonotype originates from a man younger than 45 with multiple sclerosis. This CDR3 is CASSLPRGPTDTQYF. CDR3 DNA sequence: TGTGCCAGCAGCTTACCCCGAGGGCCCACAGATACGCAGTATTTT.